One T cell receptor (beta chain) is described in this entry. Its antigen is currently unknown. This sample is part of a study of graft-versus-host responses after intestinal transplantation. Study-wide background: Anti-thymocyte globulin induction preceded 2 to 4 years of tacrolimus and steroid maintenance in all recipients. Study-wide results and limits: Allograft graft-versus-host to host-versus-graft clonal ratios ran high in patients with graft-donor T cell macrochimerism.

The protocol was immunoSEQ multiplex PCR, while the TCRdb copy is restricted to in-frame clones and leaves out a portion. The sample gives tens of thousands of clones, 90% to 95% of which show up once; around 0.53% is in the top ten. Germline CDR1 reads SQVTM; CDR2 reads ANQGSEA. The CDR3 is 17 residues long. V lost 2 bases, J lost 5 bases, and 24 bases lay in between. This clonotype was obtained from a human donor who received an intestinal transplant. Specimen: unstimulated CD8+ T cells sorted from spleen or lymph node cells, collected before intestinal transplant. The rearrangement joins TRBV29-1 to TRBJ1-2, with D hard to call. The CDR3 bases are TGCAGCGTTGAACGGGAACCTGATCAATTGCCCGGTTATGGCTACACCTTC. This codes for CSVEREPDQLPGYGYTF.